The 31 T cell receptor beta chains below come from one sample, sequenced in a study of blood T cell repertoires in COVID-19. The assay was immunoSEQ multiplex PCR, and TCRdb's table has in-frame clones only and misses some. The profile shows 220,000 or so clones, about four fifths of them singletons. Sequencing was done on a sample of peripheral blood. The receptors shown here come from an older woman with acute or convalescent COVID-19.

The chain combines TRBV9 with TRBJ2-2, with D tentatively TRBD2 (6 bases). The V gene's germline CDR1 is SGDLS and CDR2 YYNGEE. The CDR3 is 14 residues long. Trimming pared 3 bases from V and 13 bases from J, leaving 19 bases between. CDR3 sequence reads: CASSEGPRDSLLFF. The DNA for the CDR3 is TGTGCCAGCAGCGAGGGTCCCCGGGACTCCCTGCTGTTTTTT.

The chain carries TRBV6-1 and TRBJ2-7, with 7 bases matching TRBD2. Germline CDR1 MNHNS, CDR2 SASEGT. Trimming cost V 2 bases and J 4 bases; bases outside gene matches: 5. The CDR3 extends over 14 amino acids. DNA for the CDR3: TGTGCCAGCAGTGAATGGGGGGGGATTTACGAGCAGTACTTC. It encodes CASSEWGGIYEQYF.

The J gene is TRBJ1-2, the V gene TRBV5-1; no clear D. This CDR3 region has 13 residues. CDR1 and CDR2 from the germline V gene are SGHRS and YFSETQ. V gave up 1 base and J gave up 10 bases, with 14 bases separating them. The CDR3 coding sequence is TGCGCCAGCAGCTTGAGAGGAAGCCCCCCCTACACCTTC. It translates to CASSLRGSPPYTF.

This clone was detected only a few times. V and J are TRBV2 and TRBJ1-2; possibly TRBD1 for D (5 bases). Germline V lookup: CDR1 SNHLY, CDR2 FYNNEI. The CDR3 runs 14 residues. With 1 base removed from V and 6 bases from J, the gap between germline ends came to 12 bases. For the CDR3, the DNA is TGTGCCAGCAGTGAAGGGGGCGAAGTTAATGGCTACACCTTC. Translated: CASSEGGEVNGYTF.

This clone was detected a few times. The CDR3 sequence is CASSRDRGNQPQHF. In DNA form, the CDR3 reads TGTGCCAGCAGCCGGGACAGGGGCAATCAGCCCCAGCATTTT. The chain is built from TRBV2 and TRBJ1-5; 9 nucleotides match TRBD1. Germline CDR1 and CDR2: SNHLY and FYNNEI. The length of the CDR3 is 14 residues. Trimming took 6 bases from V and 2 from J; bases not matched to a gene: 2.

The chain couples TRBV7-3 to TRBJ2-1; 10 positions match TRBD2. The CDR3 is made up of 15 amino acids. The ends lost 3 bases at V and 7 bases at J; junction bases unmatched: 6. In germline, CDR1 is SGHTA, CDR2 FQGTGA. CDR3 nucleotides: TGTGCCAGCAGCTTGGGACTAGCGCCAGGGAATGAGCAGTTCTTC. It encodes CASSLGLAPGNEQFF.

CDR3 loop: CASSLQSGSWAEAFF. As DNA, the CDR3 is TGCGCCAGCAGCTTGCAATCCGGGAGTTGGGCTGAAGCTTTCTTT. The rearrangement uses TRBV5-1 and TRBJ1-1, with D hard to call. Germline CDR1 SGHRS, CDR2 YFSETQ. Trimming pared 1 base from V and 6 bases from J, leaving 16 bases between. This CDR3 region has 15 residues.

The chain carries TRBV5-5 and TRBJ2-7; D remains ambiguous. Deletions cut 4 bases from V and 0 bases from J, with 14 bases between. From germline, CDR1 is SGHKS and CDR2 YYEKEE (reference sequence). The CDR3 sequence is 15 residues long. The CDR3 region is CASSLSRLSSYEQYF. The CDR3 region has the DNA TGTGCCAGCAGCCTATCTCGTCTGAGCTCCTACGAGCAGTACTTC.

V gene TRBV5-8 combines with J gene TRBJ1-2; D uncertain. V shed 9 bases and J shed 2 bases, with 8 bases lying between them. This CDR3 is 11 amino acids long. The germline V gene encodes CDR1 SGHTS and CDR2 YDEGEE. DNA for the CDR3: TGTGCCACCTCACAGAACTATGGCTACACCTTC. It translates to CATSQNYGYTF.

The V call is TRBV19, the J call TRBJ1-4, with 7 nucleotides matching TRBD1. J gave up 0 bases and V 8 bases, and 6 bases lay outside the gene matches. The CDR3 length is 15 residues. Germline CDR1 reads LNHDA; CDR2 reads SQIVND (reference sequence). CDR3 residues: CASWTGDATNEKLFF. CDR3 nucleotide sequence: TGTGCCAGTTGGACAGGAGATGCAACTAATGAAAAACTGTTTTTT.

The genes are TRBV5-5 and TRBJ2-3; TRBD1 is a possible D gene (5 bases). The CDR3 is 14 residues long. The V end was cut by 2 bases, the J end by 2 bases, with 9 bases between. The germline V gene encodes CDR1 SGHKS and CDR2 YYEKEE (reference sequence). The CDR3 is CASSFRQNTDTQYF. CDR3 nucleotide sequence: TGTGCCAGCAGCTTCCGACAGAACACAGATACGCAGTATTTT.

The J gene is TRBJ2-7, the V gene TRBV5-6; TRBD1 is a possible D gene (7 bases). V was pared by 3 bases and J by 5 bases, with 18 bases between. The CDR3 is 15 amino acids. Germline lookup yields CDR1 SGHDT and CDR2 YYEEEE. CDR3: CASSSDGGTAHEQYF. CDR3 sequence (DNA): TGTGCCAGCAGCTCCGATGGAGGGACAGCCCACGAGCAGTACTTC.

The V gene is TRBV3-1 (or the pseudogene TRBV3-2), the J gene TRBJ2-3; TRBD2 agrees at 11 bases. The length of the CDR3 is 15 residues. V lost 4 bases, J lost 7 bases, and 7 bases stayed unmatched. CDR1 LGHDT and CDR2 YNNKEL come from the germline V gene (reference sequence). The CDR3 loop reads CASSPRTSGSNTQYF. The DNA of the CDR3 is TGTGCCAGCAGCCCCAGGACTAGCGGGTCGAATACGCAGTATTTT.

The rearrangement uses TRBV4-1 and TRBJ1-4, with 7 bases lining up with TRBD1. The V gene end was trimmed by 2 bases and the J gene end by 3 bases; junction bases not matched to a gene: 6. Germline V gene data show CDR1 as MGHRA and CDR2 as YSYEKL. The CDR3 runs to 16 residues. The CDR3 reads CASSQHTGAANEKLFF. The CDR3 DNA follows: TGCGCCAGCAGCCAACATACAGGGGCAGCTAATGAAAAACTGTTTTTT.

This clone has just a few counts. This rearrangement joins TRBV6-5 to TRBJ2-3; 14 bases align to TRBD2. V lost 6 bases and J lost 8; bases outside the gene matches: 4. Germline V gene sequence: CDR1 MNHEY, CDR2 SVGAGI. The CDR3 spans 14 residues. As DNA, the CDR3 is TGTGCCAGCAGAACGACTAGCGGGGGGGCTACGCAGTATTTT. It codes for CASRTTSGGATQYF.

V is TRBV12-5 and J is TRBJ2-3; 7 nucleotides agree with TRBD2. This CDR3 is 15 amino acids long. Germline V CDR1 and CDR2: LGHNT, FRNRAP. V gave up 5 bases and J gave up 1 base; unmatched junction bases: 6. The CDR3 reads CASGRAAGGTDTQYF. The CDR3 DNA sequence: TGTGCTAGTGGTCGAGCGGCGGGGGGCACAGATACGCAGTATTTT.

The genes are TRBV5-1 and TRBJ2-2, with 8 nucleotides matching TRBD1. Trimming cost V 4 bases and J 5 bases; bases outside gene matches: 7. Germline CDR1 is SGHRS and CDR2 is YFSETQ. The CDR3 has 15 residues. The CDR3: CASSPGTGETGELFF. CDR3 in DNA: TGCGCCAGCAGCCCCGGGACAGGCGAGACCGGGGAGCTGTTTTTT.

V is TRBV7-2 and J is TRBJ2-5; a weak D match, TRBD2 (6 bases). CDR3 length equals 17 residues. Trimming shortened V by 5 bases and J by 2 bases, and 21 bases separated the two germline ends. The germline CDR1 and CDR2 sequences are SGHTA and FQGNSA. CDR3 sequence: CASSPGSGLVGQETQYF. The CDR3 DNA follows: TGTGCCAGCAGCCCGGGGTCGGGACTTGTGGGTCAAGAGACCCAGTACTTC. The full variable domain, in which reference TRBV7-2 and TRBJ2-5 provide the parts outside the CDR3, is GAGVSQSPSNKVTEKGKDVELRCDPISGHTALYWYRQSLGQGLEFLIYFQGNSAPDKSGLPSDRFSAERTGGSVSTLTIQRTQQEDSAVYLCASSPGSGLVGQETQYFGPGTRLLVL.

The rearrangement links TRBV6-5 to TRBJ1-2, with D unresolved. This CDR3 is built from 13 residues. Germline CDR1 and CDR2: MNHEY and SVGAGI. The V end lost 7 bases, the J end lost 8 bases, and 17 bases lay between the germline ends. The CDR3 reads CASKWSQAGGYTF. In DNA form, the CDR3 reads TGTGCCAGCAAGTGGTCGCAGGCGGGAGGCTACACCTTC.

This clone appeared a few times. This rearrangement joins TRBV14 to TRBJ1-1; tentative D call: TRBD1 (6 bases). Trimming pared 4 bases from V and 0 bases from J, leaving 12 bases between. This CDR3 is built from 15 residues. The germline CDR1 and CDR2 sequences are SGHDN and FVKESK. The CDR3 nucleotides read TGTGCCAGCAGCCCTTCAAAGGGGGTGAACACTGAAGCTTTCTTT. Translated: CASSPSKGVNTEAFF.

V gene TRBV19 combines with J gene TRBJ2-1; TRBD1 matches at 8 bases. This CDR3 is 13 amino acids long. The J segment lost 9 bases and the V segment lost 4 bases, leaving 5 bases of the junction unmatched. Germline-derived CDR1 and CDR2 are LNHDA and SQIVND (reference sequence). CDR3 nucleotide sequence: TGTGCCAGTAGTAGCGACAGGGGCGTTGAGCAGTTCTTC. Translating gives CASSSDRGVEQFF.

The chain recombines TRBV6-5 with TRBJ2-5; D may be TRBD1 (5 bases). V was shortened by 8 bases and J by 4 bases, with 20 bases between the two germline ends. Germline values: CDR1 MNHEY, CDR2 SVGAGI. This CDR3 spans 15 amino acids. This CDR3 is CASASGSGWRETQYF. In DNA, the CDR3 is TGTGCCAGCGCATCAGGGTCAGGGTGGAGAGAGACCCAGTACTTC.

The J gene is TRBJ2-7, the V gene TRBV5-1, with D maybe TRBD1 (6 bases). The CDR3 loop spans 14 amino acids. V was cut by 6 bases and J by 2 bases, with 15 bases left in between. CDR1 SGHRS and CDR2 YFSETQ come from the germline V gene. DNA for the CDR3: TGCGCCAGCACTACCCTGGCAGGGGCCTACGAGCAGTACTTC. Translated: CASTTLAGAYEQYF.

The rearrangement joins TRBV7-9 to TRBJ2-7; 7 bases fit TRBD1. Unmatched junction bases numbered 11, after V lost 5 bases and J lost 4 bases. The CDR3 consists of 15 residues. CDR1 and CDR2 from the germline V gene are SEHNR and FQNEAQ (reference sequence). CDR3 nucleotides: TGTGCCAGCAGCCTCTCCGGACAGGTCGGTTACGAGCAGTACTTC. Encoded protein: CASSLSGQVGYEQYF.

This clone has just one count. The rearrangement uses TRBV5-1 and TRBJ2-2; D is undetermined. The ends were cut back, 1 base at V and 0 bases at J, with 10 bases in the middle. The CDR3 loop spans 16 amino acids. Germline assignment: CDR1 SGHRS and CDR2 YFSETQ. The CDR3 protein is CASSLNYPPNTGELFF. The CDR3 DNA reads as TGCGCCAGCAGCTTGAACTACCCCCCGAACACCGGGGAGCTGTTTTTT.

The J gene is TRBJ1-5, the V gene TRBV2; 10 bases line up with TRBD1. The CDR3 covers 14 residues. CDR1 is SNHLY, CDR2 FYNNEI, per germline. The trim removed 6 bases at V and 4 bases at J, leaving 3 bases unmatched. CDR3 coding DNA: TGTGCCAGCAGACGGACAGGGGGTAATCAGCCCCAGCATTTT. Residues: CASRRTGGNQPQHF.

J is TRBJ1-1 and V is TRBV4-3; 7 bases fit TRBD1. Unmatched junction bases numbered 1, after V lost 3 bases and J lost 3 bases. This CDR3 contains 13 residues. In germline, CDR1 is LGHNA, CDR2 YSLEER. The CDR3 is CASSQGQYTEAFF. The CDR3 DNA reads TGCGCCAGCAGCCAGGGACAGTACACTGAAGCTTTCTTT.

This clone occurred once. The V call is TRBV5-6, the J call TRBJ1-5; D not certain. Trimming took off 4 bases at V and 5 bases at J, with 19 bases between the two ends. CDR3 size: 16 residues. The germline V gene has CDR1 SGHDT and CDR2 YYEEEE. DNA of the CDR3: TGTGCCAGCAGCGACAAACTCGGGCGGGTCGATCAGCCCCAGCATTTT. This translates into CASSDKLGRVDQPQHF.

The rearrangement joins TRBV15 to TRBJ1-6, with D possibly being TRBD1 (6 bases). Germline assignment: CDR1 LNHNV and CDR2 YYDKDF (reference sequence). The CDR3 consists of 17 residues. Trimming shortened V by 2 bases and J by 0 bases, and 11 bases separated the two germline ends. The CDR3: CATSRTGLSSYNSPLHF. In nucleotides, the CDR3 is TGTGCCACCAGCAGAACAGGGTTGAGCTCCTATAATTCACCCCTCCACTTT.

The V call is TRBV7-2, the J call TRBJ1-1; 8 bases map to TRBD1. Germline CDR1 SGHTA, CDR2 FQGNSA. The CDR3 contains 13 residues. V dropped 5 bases and J dropped 4; count of bases not matched to a gene: 3. As DNA, the CDR3 is TGTGCCAGCAGCCCAGGGACAGGCACTGAAGCTTTCTTT. This codes for CASSPGTGTEAFF.

The rearrangement joins TRBV5-1 to TRBJ2-2; a weak D match, TRBD1 (6 bases). Trimming stripped 5 bases from V and 2 bases from J, with 13 bases between. The germline gives CDR1 SGHRS, CDR2 YFSETQ. The CDR3 has 15 residues. The CDR3 loop is CASRTGQSNTGELFF. The CDR3 DNA is TGCGCCAGCAGGACCGGACAGAGTAACACCGGGGAGCTGTTTTTT.